Below are 19 T cell receptor beta chains sequenced from a single sample in a study of CD8 T cells in Susac syndrome. Reverse transcription of roughly 0.5 to 1 ug RNA used random hexamers. TCRdb itself ran the immunoSEQ multiplex PCR reads through MiXCR, one entry per CDR3 protein. Of 130,000 or so distinct CDR3 sequences listed, about 95% were seen once; the top ten hold 0.095% to 0.1%. The sample was CD4+ T cells from PBMCs. All receptors come from a human donor in good health.

The chain has TRBV14 and TRBJ1-2; D remains unclear. The length of the CDR3 is 13 residues. Germline CDR1 reads SGHDN; CDR2 reads FVKESK. Trimming pared 1 base from V and 3 bases from J, leaving 6 bases between. In DNA, the CDR3 is TGTGCCAGCAGCCAAGGAAACCACTATGGCTACACCTTC. This codes for CASSQGNHYGYTF.

This chain connects TRBV4-2 to TRBJ2-4; TRBD2 agrees at 13 bases. Germline trimming cut 1 base from V and 0 bases from J; bases unmatched to any gene: 3. The V gene's germline CDR1 is LGHNA and CDR2 YNFKEQ. CDR3 length equals 18 residues. The CDR3 loop reads CASSQGGTSGTAKNIQYF. The CDR3 DNA reads as TGTGCCAGCAGCCAAGGCGGGACTAGCGGGACAGCCAAAAACATTCAGTACTTC.

The genes are TRBV3-1 and TRBJ2-3; a possible D gene is TRBD2 (5 bases). CDR1 is LGHDT, CDR2 YNNKEL, per germline (reference sequence). Trimming shortened V by 1 base and J by 0 bases, and 14 bases separated the two germline ends. The CDR3 is 17 amino acids. CDR3 amino acids: CASSQGGAVDSTDTQYF. CDR3 sequence (DNA): TGTGCCAGCAGCCAAGGGGGAGCGGTCGATAGCACAGATACGCAGTATTTT.

The chain recombines TRBV7-9 with TRBJ2-7; tentatively, D is TRBD2 (5 bases). Germline-derived CDR1 and CDR2 are SEHNR and FQNEAQ (reference sequence). CDR3 length: 16 residues. V was clipped by 5 bases and J by 3 bases, with 20 bases between them. CDR3 in DNA: TGTGCCAGCAGCCTGAGCGGCGGGCGGCGGAACTACGAGCAGTACTTC. It encodes CASSLSGGRRNYEQYF.

V is TRBV4-3 and J is TRBJ2-1; no clear D. V was shortened by 0 bases and J by 9 bases, with 3 bases between the two germline ends. The CDR3 totals 11 residues. Germline-derived CDR1 and CDR2 are LGHNA and YSLEER. In nucleotides, the CDR3 is TGCGCCAGCAGCCAAGAGGCTGAGCAGTTCTTC. It translates to CASSQEAEQFF.

This clonotype was detected only once. The rearrangement joins TRBV30 to TRBJ2-5, with D hard to call. Trimming took 4 bases from V and 1 from J, leaving 7 bases between them. This CDR3 spans 12 amino acids. CDR1 is GTSNPN and CDR2 is SVGIG in the germline V gene (reference sequence). The CDR3 loop reads CAWTLFQETQYF. Written as DNA, the CDR3 is TGTGCCTGGACTCTATTCCAAGAGACCCAGTACTTC.

The genes are TRBV30 and TRBJ2-1; the match to TRBD2 covers 9 bases. The CDR3 is 16 residues long. The germline V gene encodes CDR1 GTSNPN and CDR2 SVGIG (reference sequence). V lost 2 bases to trimming and J lost 7 bases; unmatched junction nucleotides: 12. The CDR3 coding sequence is TGTGCCTGGAGTCCCGTGGGGAGCGGGAGGAGGAATGAGCAGTTCTTC. It translates to CAWSPVGSGRRNEQFF.

This chain uses TRBV20-1 with TRBJ2-7; 10 bases are shared with TRBD1. This CDR3 is built from 15 residues. The ends lost 0 bases at V and 2 bases at J; junction bases unmatched: 4. Per germline, CDR1 DFQATT and CDR2 SNEGSKA (reference sequence). The CDR3 nucleotides are TGCAGTGCTAGAGATGAGGGACAGGGGACCTACGAGCAGTACTTC. Its protein product is CSARDEGQGTYEQYF.

The chain has TRBV28 and TRBJ2-1; 7 bases align to TRBD1. Germline CDR1 and CDR2: MDHEN and SYDVKM. Losses at the gene ends were 5 bases for V and 9 bases for J; bases not matched to a gene: 4. The CDR3 sequence is 12 residues long. The CDR3 here is CASSRQGIEQFF. The CDR3 DNA reads as TGTGCCAGCAGTAGACAGGGAATTGAGCAGTTCTTC.

J is TRBJ1-5 and V is TRBV7-9, with D hard to call. Trimming cost V 5 bases and J 7 bases, with 12 bases left between them. This CDR3 spans 13 amino acids. Germline CDR1 and CDR2: SEHNR and FQNEAQ (reference sequence). Here the CDR3 DNA reads TGTGCCAGCAGCCCCGAGGAAAGCCAGCCCCAGCATTTT. Translation: CASSPEESQPQHF.

This clonotype occurred a few times. The V and J genes are TRBV7-3 and TRBJ2-5; no reliable D call. This CDR3 contains 12 residues. Trimming cost V 2 bases and J 1 base, with 2 bases left between them. CDR1 and CDR2 (germline): SGHTA, FQGTGA. DNA for the CDR3: TGTGCCAGCAGCTTACTCCAAGAGACCCAGTACTTC. Translation: CASSLLQETQYF.

The CDR3 DNA follows: TGCGCCAGCAGCCAAGCGGGGGCAGCGGATGAGCAGTTCTTC. Amino acids: CASSQAGAADEQFF. The J gene is TRBJ2-1, the V gene TRBV5-1; 8 bases match TRBD2. This CDR3 is built from 14 residues. From germline, CDR1 is SGHRS and CDR2 YFSETQ. V was clipped by 4 bases and J by 8 bases; unmatched bases: 8.

CDR3 sequence reads: CSVGDRGNEEQYF. Written as DNA, the CDR3 is TGCAGCGTCGGGGACAGGGGTAATGAAGAGCAGTACTTC. The chain uses TRBV29-1 and TRBJ2-7; 10 nucleotides line up with TRBD1. Germline CDR1 SQVTM, CDR2 ANQGSEA. Trimming removed 6 bases from V and 7 bases from J; junction bases left unmatched: 9. The CDR3 extends over 13 amino acids.

Only a few counts were recorded for this clonotype. This chain's CDR3 is CASSSVGGGSEQYF. The CDR3 coding sequence is TGTGCCAGCAGCTCAGTAGGAGGGGGCTCCGAGCAGTACTTC. The chain joins TRBV13 to TRBJ2-7, with a possible D match to TRBD1 (7 bases). The germline V and J ends were trimmed by 4 bases and 6 bases, with 16 bases remaining between them. The germline CDR1 and CDR2 sequences are PRHDT and FYEKMQ (reference sequence). The CDR3 covers 14 residues.

This chain links TRBV2 with TRBJ1-5; D may be TRBD1 (6 bases). Germline CDR1 and CDR2: SNHLY and FYNNEI. Trimming took off 3 bases at V and 7 bases at J, with 13 bases between the two ends. The CDR3 contains 14 residues. CDR3 in amino acids: CASSDNRVDQPQHF. The CDR3 DNA is TGTGCCAGCAGTGATAACAGGGTCGACCAGCCCCAGCATTTT.

This chain connects TRBV4-3 to TRBJ2-6; D is unresolved. V lost 1 base to trimming and J lost 0 bases, with 7 bases between them. The CDR3 consists of 16 residues. CDR1 and CDR2 from the germline V gene are LGHNA and YSLEER. The CDR3 reads CASSQGIGSGANVLTF. The DNA for the CDR3 is TGCGCCAGCAGCCAAGGAATCGGCTCTGGGGCCAACGTCCTGACTTTC.

The V gene is TRBV6-5, the J gene TRBJ2-6; 7 bases align to TRBD2. Germline CDR1 reads MNHEY; CDR2 reads SVGAGI. The CDR3 is made up of 15 amino acids. Germline trimming cut 6 bases from V and 2 bases from J; bases unmatched to any gene: 4. The CDR3 bases are TGTGCCAGCAGCCGGGGGGTAACTGGGGCCAACGTCCTGACTTTC. The encoded protein is CASSRGVTGANVLTF.

The genes are TRBV7-6 and TRBJ1-3; no clear D gene. V was clipped by 1 base and J by 0 bases, with 7 bases between them. Germline V gene sequence: CDR1 SGHVS, CDR2 FNYEAQ. The CDR3 runs to 15 residues. The DNA of the CDR3 is TGTGCCAGCAGCTTAGGGGGAAACTCTGGAAACACCATATATTTT. This translates into CASSLGGNSGNTIYF.

The chain joins TRBV1 to TRBJ2-7. TRBV1 is a listed pseudogene. The CDR3 is made up of 15 amino acids. CDR3 DNA sequence: TGCACCAGCAGCCAAGATATAGGGAAGGTCTACGAGCAGTACTTC. Translation gives CTSSQDIGKVYEQYF.